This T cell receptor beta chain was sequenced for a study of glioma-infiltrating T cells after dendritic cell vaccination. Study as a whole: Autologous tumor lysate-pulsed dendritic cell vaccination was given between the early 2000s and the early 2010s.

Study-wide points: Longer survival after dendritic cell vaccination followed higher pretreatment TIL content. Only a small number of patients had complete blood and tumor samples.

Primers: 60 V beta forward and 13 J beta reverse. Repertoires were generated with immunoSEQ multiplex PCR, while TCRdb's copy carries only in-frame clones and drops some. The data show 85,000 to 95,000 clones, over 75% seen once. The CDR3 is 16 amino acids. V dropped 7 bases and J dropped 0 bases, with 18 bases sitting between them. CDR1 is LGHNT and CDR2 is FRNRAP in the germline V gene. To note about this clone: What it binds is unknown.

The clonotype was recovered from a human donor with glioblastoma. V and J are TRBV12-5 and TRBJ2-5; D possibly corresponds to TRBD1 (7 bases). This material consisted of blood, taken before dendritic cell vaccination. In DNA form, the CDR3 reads TGTGCTAGTGCCCTAGGGGCAGGGGGGAACCAAGAGACCCAGTACTTC. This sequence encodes CASALGAGGNQETQYF.